These 30 T cell receptor beta chains share one sample of origin, sequenced in a study of OX40 agonist ivuxolimab in advanced cancers. Only in-frame clones appear in the TCRdb table, and some are missing; sequencing was by immunoSEQ multiplex PCR. This sample has 70,000 or so clones, with 90% found just once. The input for sequencing was CD4+ or CD8+ T cells sorted from blood, taken in a trial of the OX40 agonist ivuxolimab. The receptors derive from an adult with an advanced solid tumor such as melanoma, head and neck, liver or kidney cancer.

The chain has TRBV30 and TRBJ1-1; tentative D call: TRBD1 (5 bases). The CDR3 totals 11 residues. Germline V gene sequence: CDR1 GTSNPN, CDR2 SVGIG (reference sequence). V shed 5 bases and J shed 4 bases, with 8 bases lying between them. CDR3 sequence: CAWGGSTEAFF. CDR3 in DNA: TGTGCCTGGGGGGGGTCCACTGAAGCTTTCTTT. Filled out from reference TRBV30 and TRBJ1-1, the complete variable domain reads SQTIHQWPATLVQPVGSPLSLECTVEGTSNPNLYWYRQAAGRGLQLLFYSVGIGQISSEVPQNLSASRPQDRQFILSSKKLLLSDSGFYLCAWGGSTEAFFGQGTRLTVV.

This chain joins TRBV21-1 and TRBJ2-7; the table's D gene call, TRBD2, was not cross checked with the DNA. TRBV21-1 is reported as a pseudogene. The CDR3 has 15 residues. The CDR3 spells CASSKAGLADYEQYF. CDR3 DNA sequence: TGTGCCAGCAGCAAAGCGGGACTAGCGGACTACGAGCAGTACTTC.

The chain links TRBV2 to TRBJ1-2, with 10 bases identical to TRBD1. The germline V gene encodes CDR1 SNHLY and CDR2 FYNNEI. After removal of 6 bases from V and 6 bases from J, the junction contained 4 bases not matched to a gene. The CDR3 loop spans 13 amino acids. The CDR3 loop is CASRRQGADGYTF. The CDR3 DNA follows: TGTGCCAGCAGGAGACAGGGGGCGGATGGCTACACCTTC.

The chain recombines TRBV10-1 with TRBJ2-1, with D hard to call. This CDR3 contains 16 residues. V lost 0 bases to trimming and J lost 6 bases, with 15 bases between them. Germline V gene lookup returns CDR1 WNHNN and CDR2 SYGVQD (reference sequence). The CDR3 is CASSESITHLGNEQFF. CDR3 in DNA: TGCGCCAGCAGTGAGTCGATTACTCACCTCGGCAATGAGCAGTTCTTC.

The chain carries TRBV27 and TRBJ1-4, with 7 bases aligning to TRBD1. This CDR3 is 16 amino acids long. The V segment lost 5 bases and the J segment 0 bases; nucleotides outside the gene matches: 6. Germline V gene data show CDR1 as MNHEY and CDR2 as SMNVEV (reference sequence). CDR3 bases: TGTGCCAGCAGTCTCGGACAGGCACCAACTAATGAAAAACTGTTTTTT. Protein: CASSLGQAPTNEKLFF.

The gene calls are TRBV18 and TRBJ1-4; no firm D call. Germline V lookup: CDR1 KGHSH, CDR2 LQKENI. The CDR3 consists of 13 residues. Trimming stripped 5 bases from V and 5 bases from J, with 9 bases between. CDR3 in amino acids: CASSSDGNEKLFF. CDR3 in DNA: TGTGCCAGCTCATCGGACGGGAATGAAAAACTGTTTTTT.

V is TRBV7-8 and J is TRBJ1-5; 10 nucleotides line up with TRBD1. CDR1 SGHVS and CDR2 FQNEAQ come from the germline V gene. V was clipped by 5 bases and J by 2 bases; unmatched bases: 15. CDR3 length: 19 amino acids. The chain's CDR3 is CASSAAPETGGQGNQPQHF. CDR3 nucleotides: TGTGCCAGCAGCGCAGCCCCAGAGACAGGGGGCCAGGGCAATCAGCCCCAGCATTTT. Full variable domain (outside the CDR3, taken from reference TRBV7-8 and TRBJ1-5): GAGVSQSPRYKVAKRGQDVALRCDPISGHVSLFWYQQALGQGPEFLTYFQNEAQLDKSGLPSDRFFAERPEGSVSTLKIQRTQQEDSAVYLCASSAAPETGGQGNQPQHFGDGTRLSIL.

The rearrangement joins TRBV5-4 to TRBJ2-3, with unresolved D. The germline V and J ends were trimmed by 5 bases and 0 bases, with 13 bases remaining between them. Germline lookup yields CDR1 SGHNT and CDR2 YYREEE (reference sequence). The CDR3 is made up of 15 amino acids. CDR3 sequence: CASRKWAASTDTQYF. In DNA, the CDR3 is TGTGCCAGCAGAAAATGGGCAGCCAGCACAGATACGCAGTATTTT.

The V call is TRBV5-4, the J call TRBJ2-2; 11 bases are a match to TRBD2. The CDR3 extends over 16 amino acids. CDR1 and CDR2 from the germline V gene are SGHNT and YYREEE (reference sequence). V trimming: 3 bases; J trimming: 7 bases; junction bases outside the gene matches: 8. The CDR3 DNA reads as TGTGCCAGCAGCTCACATAGCGGGAGGGTCAGCGGGGAGCTGTTTTTT. Its protein is CASSSHSGRVSGELFF.

On this clone: An end of the junction differs from the germline gene, which may be a read error. CDR3 DNA: TGTGCTAGCATCCAAATATCGGCGGGCGTCTGTGAGCAGTTCTTC. This encodes CASIQISAGVCEQFF. The chain links TRBV7-7 to TRBJ2-1; weak D call: TRBD2 (5 bases). Germline V lookup: CDR1 SSHAT, CDR2 FNYEAQ (reference sequence). The CDR3 is 15 amino acids.

The chain employs TRBV28 and TRBJ1-1; D is undetermined. The CDR3 spans 12 residues. Germline lookup yields CDR1 MDHEN and CDR2 SYDVKM. V gave up 5 bases and J gave up 2 bases, with 6 bases separating them. This CDR3 is CASSPLNTEAFF. CDR3 bases: TGTGCCAGCAGTCCTTTAAACACTGAAGCTTTCTTT.

This chain connects TRBV2 to TRBJ2-1; 11 positions agree with TRBD2. From germline, CDR1 is SNHLY and CDR2 FYNNEI. V lost 6 bases to trimming and J lost 8 bases; unmatched junction nucleotides: 9. The CDR3 has 15 residues. In nucleotides, the CDR3 is TGTGCCAGCAGCCCGTCTAGCGGGAGGTTGTATGAGCAGTTCTTC. Translating gives CASSPSSGRLYEQFF.

The chain has TRBV29-1 and TRBJ2-5, with 8 bases matching TRBD1. Germline V gene lookup returns CDR1 SQVTM and CDR2 ANQGSEA. V lost 1 base to trimming and J lost 5 bases; unmatched junction nucleotides: 9. The CDR3 loop spans 15 amino acids. CDR3 loop: CSVEGARGRWETQYF. As DNA, the CDR3 is TGCAGCGTTGAAGGGGCCAGGGGGCGCTGGGAGACCCAGTACTTC.

This chain uses TRBV4-3 with TRBJ2-2; D gene uncertain. The length of the CDR3 is 16 residues. V was cut by 1 base and J by 3 bases, with 12 bases left in between. CDR1 is LGHNA and CDR2 is YSLEER in the germline V gene. In DNA form, the CDR3 reads TGCGCCAGCAGCCAAGGTACCTGGGTTGACACCGGGGAGCTGTTTTTT. As protein: CASSQGTWVDTGELFF.

This chain uses TRBV10-3 with TRBJ2-7; D possibly corresponds to TRBD1 (6 bases). Germline CDR1 reads ENHRY; CDR2 reads SYGVKD. The CDR3 extends over 13 amino acids. V was pared by 8 bases and J by 5 bases, with 16 bases between. CDR3 in amino acids: CAIRGQYVDEQYF. CDR3 in DNA: TGTGCCATCCGCGGACAGTACGTCGACGAGCAGTACTTC.

The V and J genes are TRBV7-2 and TRBJ2-3, with D possibly being TRBD1 (6 bases). The CDR3 runs to 15 residues. Per germline, CDR1 SGHTA and CDR2 FQGNSA. Trimming pared 1 base from V and 8 bases from J, leaving 16 bases between. The CDR3 nucleotides are TGTGCCAGCAGCTTAGGGCAGGGGAGACGGGGTACGCAGTATTTT. Translation gives CASSLGQGRRGTQYF.

The V and J genes are TRBV7-2 and TRBJ1-4, with 7 bases identical to TRBD1. This CDR3 has 14 amino acids. The V segment lost 4 bases and the J segment 8 bases; nucleotides outside the gene matches: 7. Germline V gene sequence: CDR1 SGHTA, CDR2 FQGNSA. This chain's CDR3 is CASSSQGSWEKLFF. The CDR3 coding sequence is TGTGCCAGCAGCTCACAGGGGTCATGGGAAAAACTGTTTTTT.

V and J are TRBV5-6 and TRBJ2-6, with TRBD2 as a possible D gene (6 bases). This CDR3 comprises 17 residues. V lost 4 bases, J lost 0 bases, and 14 bases lay in between. Germline CDR1 and CDR2: SGHDT and YYEEEE. The CDR3 DNA sequence: TGTGCCAGCAGCCTCCCCGCGGGGCTCTCTGGGGCCAACGTCCTGACTTTC. Translated, it gives CASSLPAGLSGANVLTF.

The chain is built from TRBV7-9 and TRBJ2-7; TRBD2 matches at 11 bases. This CDR3 region has 15 residues. V shed 3 bases and J 3 bases; nucleotides not matched to a gene: 4. In germline, CDR1 is SEHNR, CDR2 FQNEAQ (reference sequence). For the CDR3, the DNA is TGTGCCAGCAGCTTCGGGACTAGCGGACTCTACGAGCAGTACTTC. Protein sequence: CASSFGTSGLYEQYF.

This chain joins TRBV18 and TRBJ2-7; the match to TRBD2 covers 9 bases. J lost 3 bases, V lost 0 bases, and 3 bases had no gene match. The CDR3 length is 15 residues. The germline V gene encodes CDR1 KGHSH and CDR2 LQKENI. Written as DNA, the CDR3 is TGTGCCAGCTCACCACCGACTAGCGGAAGCTACGAGCAGTACTTC. This gives the protein CASSPPTSGSYEQYF. The whole variable domain, filled in from reference TRBV18 and TRBJ2-7, reads NAGVMQNPRHLVRRRGQEARLRCSPMKGHSHVYWYRQLPEEGLKFMVYLQKENIIDESGMPKERFSAEFPKEGPSILRIQQVVRGDSAAYFCASSPPTSGSYEQYFGPGTRLTVT.

The V gene is TRBV5-8, the J gene TRBJ1-3, with unresolved D. Per germline, CDR1 SGHTS and CDR2 YDEGEE. The V end was cut by 1 base, the J end by 4 bases, with 3 bases between. The CDR3 runs to 12 residues. This CDR3 is CASSLTGNTIYF. The CDR3 DNA reads TGTGCCAGCAGCTTGACGGGAAACACCATATATTTT.

J is TRBJ1-2 and V is TRBV5-4; tentatively, D is TRBD1 (6 bases). The CDR3 spans 13 residues. The ends were cut back, 5 bases at V and 3 bases at J, with 11 bases in the middle. The germline gives CDR1 SGHNT, CDR2 YYREEE (reference sequence). CDR3 sequence reads: CASSLQGYYGYTF. DNA of the CDR3: TGTGCCAGCAGTTTACAGGGTTACTATGGCTACACCTTC.

The chain couples TRBV7-6 to TRBJ2-1; TRBD2 aligns across 13 bases. Germline CDR1 SGHVS, CDR2 FNYEAQ. Germline trimming cut 4 bases from V and 5 bases from J; bases unmatched to any gene: 5. This CDR3 comprises 16 residues. CDR3 coding DNA: TGTGCCAGCAGCTCAGGACTAGCGGGAGTGCACAATGAGCAGTTCTTC. Protein sequence: CASSSGLAGVHNEQFF. The full variable domain, completed using reference TRBV7-6 and TRBJ2-1, is GAGVSQSPRYKVTKRGQDVALRCDPISGHVSLYWYRQALGQGPEFLTYFNYEAQQDKSGLPNDRFSAERPEGSISTLTIQRTEQRDSAMYRCASSSGLAGVHNEQFFGPGTRLTVL.

The chain employs TRBV28 and TRBJ1-2; 7 bases agree with TRBD1. The germline V gene has CDR1 MDHEN and CDR2 SYDVKM. The CDR3 consists of 13 residues. V was pared by 5 bases and J by 4 bases, with 4 bases of the junction left unmatched. The CDR3 coding sequence is TGTGCCAGCAGTCTCTCAGGGGGCTATGGCTACACCTTC. Its protein product is CASSLSGGYGYTF.

The chain uses TRBV27 and TRBJ2-7; TRBD2 aligns across 11 bases. This CDR3 contains 16 residues. The V and J ends lost 5 bases and 6 bases, in that order; junction bases with no gene match: 12. The V gene's germline CDR1 is MNHEY and CDR2 SMNVEV (reference sequence). In DNA form, the CDR3 reads TGTGCCAGCAGTCCGCAGACTAGCGGGGACGGGGTCGAGCAGTACTTC. Translated: CASSPQTSGDGVEQYF.

V and J are TRBV5-4 and TRBJ1-1; the match to TRBD1 covers 8 bases. V shed 0 bases and J 4 bases; nucleotides not matched to a gene: 2. CDR3 size: 14 residues. The V gene's germline CDR1 is SGHNT and CDR2 YYREEE (reference sequence). CDR3 coding DNA: TGTGCCAGCAGCTTGGACAGGGGGGGCACTGAAGCTTTCTTT. It codes for CASSLDRGGTEAFF. The complete variable domain, with remaining parts taken from reference TRBV5-4 and TRBJ1-1, reads ETGVTQSPTHLIKTRGQQVTLRCSSQSGHNTVSWYQQALGQGPQFIFQYYREEENGRGNFPPRFSGLQFPNYSSELNVNALELDDSALYLCASSLDRGGTEAFFGQGTRLTVV.

This rearrangement joins TRBV11-2 to TRBJ1-3, with 7 bases identical to TRBD1. The CDR3 contains 14 residues. Unmatched junction bases numbered 5, after V lost 5 bases and J lost 4 bases. Looked up from germline, CDR1 is SGHAT and CDR2 is FQNNGV. The CDR3 nucleotides read TGTGCCAGCAGCCAGGGGGGACGCGGAAACACCATATATTTT. Residues: CASSQGGRGNTIYF.

The V gene is TRBV6-5, the J gene TRBJ2-7, with 7 bases fitting TRBD1. J was trimmed by 3 bases and V by 0 bases; bases with no gene match: 2. Germline CDR1 and CDR2: MNHEY and SVGAGI. The CDR3 extends over 14 amino acids. DNA of the CDR3: TGTGCCAGCAGTTACTCGCGACAGGGCTACGAGCAGTACTTC. Encoded protein: CASSYSRQGYEQYF.

V gene TRBV7-2 combines with J gene TRBJ2-3; D not certain. CDR3 length equals 12 residues. Germline lookup yields CDR1 SGHTA and CDR2 FQGNSA. V lost 3 bases and J lost 3, with 4 bases in between. For the CDR3, the DNA is TGTGCCAGCAGCTTTCTGACAGATACGCAGTATTTT. It encodes CASSFLTDTQYF. Drawing the rest from reference TRBV7-2 and TRBJ2-3, the complete variable domain is GAGVSQSPSNKVTEKGKDVELRCDPISGHTALYWYRQSLGQGLEFLIYFQGNSAPDKSGLPSDRFSAERTGGSVSTLTIQRTQQEDSAVYLCASSFLTDTQYFGPGTRLTVL.

This chain joins TRBV15 and TRBJ2-3; D ambiguous. Trimming took off 0 bases at V and 3 bases at J, with 4 bases between the two ends. The CDR3 spans 13 residues. The V gene's germline CDR1 is LNHNV and CDR2 YYDKDF (reference sequence). For the CDR3, the DNA is TGTGCCACCAGCAGAGAGTTGACAGATACGCAGTATTTT. The encoded protein is CATSRELTDTQYF.